A selection of T cell receptor beta chains follows, all from one sample in a study of naive and memory T cell subsets. Via MiXCR, TCRdb re-called the UMI-ligation and nested PCR reads, giving one row per CDR3 protein. The table has 85,000 or so distinct CDR3 sequences, 8% to 9.5% seen once. Sequencing was performed on naive CD8+ T cells from blood. These receptors were taken from a human donor in good health. Both conserved end residues are part of each CDR3.

j_call: TRBJ2-3; v_call: TRBV10-3; cdr3_aa: CAISGGVGTDTQYF
j_call: TRBJ2-1; v_call: TRBV11-2; cdr3_aa: CASSLGSAYDEQFF
j_call: TRBJ2-7; v_call: TRBV28; cdr3_aa: CASSLAGVAEQYF
j_call: TRBJ1-1; v_call: TRBV27; cdr3_aa: CASSLQGSGTEAFF
j_call: TRBJ2-1; v_call: TRBV29-1; cdr3_aa: CSVGQNYNEQFF
j_call: TRBJ1-6; v_call: TRBV2; cdr3_aa: CASLTGLNSPLHF
j_call: TRBJ2-7; v_call: TRBV20-1; cdr3_aa: CSAEAGTSLDEQYF
j_call: TRBJ1-1; v_call: TRBV20-1; cdr3_aa: CKNRESRSF
j_call: TRBJ2-1; v_call: TRBV4-1; cdr3_aa: CASSQGPLANEQFF
j_call: TRBJ2-1; v_call: TRBV29-1; cdr3_aa: CSVEGERPFF
j_call: TRBJ2-3; v_call: TRBV12-5; cdr3_aa: CASGLSGAGTDTQYF
j_call: TRBJ2-5; v_call: TRBV7-3; cdr3_aa: CASSLRGTGQGETQYF
j_call: TRBJ1-5; v_call: TRBV6-2/TRBV6-3; cdr3_aa: CASSHTGGGNQPQHF
j_call: TRBJ1-3; v_call: TRBV28; cdr3_aa: CASSFSITSGNTIYF
j_call: TRBJ1-4; v_call: TRBV28; cdr3_aa: CASSLTTGQVDEKLFF
j_call: TRBJ1-4; v_call: TRBV4-3; cdr3_aa: CASSQDLEPRGEKLFF
j_call: TRBJ1-1; v_call: TRBV6-1; cdr3_aa: CASSEGRAGRTNTEAFF
j_call: TRBJ2-1; v_call: TRBV4-1; cdr3_aa: CASSQDRASGYNEQFF
j_call: TRBJ2-1; v_call: TRBV20-1; cdr3_aa: CSASGSNTYNEQFF
j_call: TRBJ2-7; v_call: TRBV7-2; cdr3_aa: CASSLVRGDLPYEQYF
j_call: TRBJ2-7; v_call: TRBV6-6; cdr3_aa: CASSYTNYEQYF
j_call: TRBJ1-3; v_call: TRBV29-1; cdr3_aa: CSVAEKYDLSGNTIYF
j_call: TRBJ1-2; v_call: TRBV20-1; cdr3_aa: CSASKLGDYGYTF
j_call: TRBJ1-1; v_call: TRBV7-9; cdr3_aa: CASSLYGDLTWSPEAFF
j_call: TRBJ2-2; v_call: TRBV7-9; cdr3_aa: CASSSPGHNTGELFF
j_call: TRBJ2-1; v_call: TRBV7-6; cdr3_aa: CASSSSGRRVWGNEQFF
j_call: TRBJ2-7; v_call: TRBV12-3/TRBV12-4; cdr3_aa: CASSKEGWGDEQYF
j_call: TRBJ2-3; v_call: TRBV28; cdr3_aa: CASGPSEFSTDTQYF
j_call: TRBJ2-7; v_call: TRBV7-9; cdr3_aa: CASSLQGRSYEQYF
j_call: TRBJ1-1; v_call: TRBV6-5; cdr3_aa: CASSYSGVGTEAFF
j_call: TRBJ2-3; v_call: TRBV6-6; cdr3_aa: CASSYSRPSTDTQYF
j_call: TRBJ2-7; v_call: TRBV7-6; cdr3_aa: CASWTTIYEQYF
j_call: TRBJ2-5; v_call: TRBV5-5; cdr3_aa: CASSSDADQETQYF
j_call: TRBJ1-6; v_call: TRBV7-9; cdr3_aa: CASSPPGNSPLHF
j_call: TRBJ2-3; v_call: TRBV7-6; cdr3_aa: CASSPELGRFTDTQYF
j_call: TRBJ2-7; v_call: TRBV7-9; cdr3_aa: CASSLVLRGEVLYF
j_call: TRBJ2-3; v_call: TRBV20-1; cdr3_aa: CSARGPTGTALGHSGDTQYF
j_call: TRBJ1-6; v_call: TRBV27; cdr3_aa: CASSPPSF
j_call: TRBJ1-2; v_call: TRBV7-2; cdr3_aa: CASSLGDPRYTF
j_call: TRBJ2-1; v_call: TRBV3-1; cdr3_aa: CASSQELRVIDEQFF
j_call: TRBJ2-7; v_call: TRBV14; cdr3_aa: CASSHSAGIYEQYF
j_call: TRBJ2-7; v_call: TRBV30; cdr3_aa: CAWSVLTNYEQYF
j_call: TRBJ2-4; v_call: TRBV10-3; cdr3_aa: CAISEVRNPHLQYF
j_call: TRBJ1-1; v_call: TRBV20-1; cdr3_aa: CSVAVRAEAFF
j_call: TRBJ2-2; v_call: TRBV15; cdr3_aa: CATSNRDFGRELFF
j_call: TRBJ1-1; v_call: TRBV5-1; cdr3_aa: CASSLAQGGTEAFF
j_call: TRBJ2-5; v_call: TRBV6-2/TRBV6-3; cdr3_aa: CASSQSGQYQETQYF
j_call: TRBJ1-3; v_call: TRBV20-1; cdr3_aa: CSARDLGATSGNTIYF
j_call: TRBJ2-1; v_call: TRBV29-1; cdr3_aa: CSVESGANEQFF
j_call: TRBJ2-1; v_call: TRBV10-3; cdr3_aa: CAIRTNRGSAGDDEQFF
j_call: TRBJ2-7; v_call: TRBV24-1; cdr3_aa: CAISGEPYEQYF
j_call: TRBJ1-6; v_call: TRBV6-6; cdr3_aa: CGAAPGGVRDSPLHF
j_call: TRBJ2-7; v_call: TRBV28; cdr3_aa: CASSLPGTTTYEQYF
j_call: TRBJ2-1; v_call: TRBV12-3/TRBV12-4; cdr3_aa: CASSGLAGDLGLSYNEQFF